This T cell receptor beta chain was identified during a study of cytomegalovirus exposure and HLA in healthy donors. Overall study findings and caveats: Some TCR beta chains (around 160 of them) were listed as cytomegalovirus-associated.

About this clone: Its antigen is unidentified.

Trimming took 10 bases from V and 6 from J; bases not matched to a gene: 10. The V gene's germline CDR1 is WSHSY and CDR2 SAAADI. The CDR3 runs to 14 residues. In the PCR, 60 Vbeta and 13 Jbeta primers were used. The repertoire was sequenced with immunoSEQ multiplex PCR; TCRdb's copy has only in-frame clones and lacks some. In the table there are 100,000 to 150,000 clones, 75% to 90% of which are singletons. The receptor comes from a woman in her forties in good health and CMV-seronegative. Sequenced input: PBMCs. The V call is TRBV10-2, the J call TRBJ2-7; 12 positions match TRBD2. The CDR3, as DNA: TGCGCCACCACCCAAGGACTAGCGGGAAGCGAGCAGTACTTC. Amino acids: CATTQGLAGSEQYF.